Given below is one T cell receptor beta chain in context. The antigen is unknown. The entirety of the isolated RNA underwent reverse transcription, so expressed TCRB transcripts were sequenced. Sequencing used immunoSEQ multiplex PCR; TCRdb keeps in-frame clones, though not all of them. This table holds about 350,000 clones, around a fifth found once. A heparinised blood draw that averaged about 100 mL was obtained once from each donor. This sample stems from a study of beta chain features in type 1 diabetes. Germline lookup yields CDR1 SGHDN and CDR2 FVKESK. The V and J ends lost 6 bases and 6 bases, in that order; junction bases with no gene match: 16. The CDR3 length is 16 residues. Notes on the study in general: A pattern of fewer insertions and more deletions at VDJ junctions was seen in type 1 diabetes patients. For Type 1 diabetes patients, all four CD4+ subsets carried TCRB CDR3s that were moderately but significantly shorter.

The sequenced sample was naive CD4+ T cells from blood. The TCR sequence derives from a young woman in good health. The chain carries TRBV14 and TRBJ1-2; 7 bases align to TRBD1. The CDR3 protein is CASRPYHEQGFDGYTF. CDR3 DNA sequence: TGTGCCAGCAGGCCATACCACGAACAGGGGTTTGATGGCTACACCTTC.